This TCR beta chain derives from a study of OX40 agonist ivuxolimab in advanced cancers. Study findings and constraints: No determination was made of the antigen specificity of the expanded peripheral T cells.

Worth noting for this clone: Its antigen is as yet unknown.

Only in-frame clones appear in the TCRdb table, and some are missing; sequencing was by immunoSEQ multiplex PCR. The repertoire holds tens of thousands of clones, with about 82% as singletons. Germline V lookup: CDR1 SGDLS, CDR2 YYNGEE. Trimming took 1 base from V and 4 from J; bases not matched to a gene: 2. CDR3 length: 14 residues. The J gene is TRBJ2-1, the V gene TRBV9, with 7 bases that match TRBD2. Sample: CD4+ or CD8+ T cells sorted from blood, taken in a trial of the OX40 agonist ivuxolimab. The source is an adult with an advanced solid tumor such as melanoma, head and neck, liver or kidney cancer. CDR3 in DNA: TGTGCCAGCAGCGTACTAGCGGCATACAATGAGCAGTTCTTC. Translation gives CASSVLAAYNEQFF.